The present entry profiles one T cell receptor (beta chain) with its context. This clone was picked up one time. The clone's antigen remains unknown. The record has no base qualities; no much larger clone is one base away. Between the V and J ends, shortened by 0 bases and 0 bases respectively, the junction contains 10 bases. Its CDR3 holds 16 amino acids, cysteine through phenylalanine. The sequence is cut down to CDR3 DNA, 48 bases in frame from base 1. From a lookup of the germline V gene, CDR1 and CDR2 are SGHRS and YFSETQ. On a MiSeq, deep resolution sequencing aimed for a depth between 1 in 1 million and 1 in 200,000 T cells, with each clonotype covered about 9.2x on average. The immunoSEQ hsTCRB Kit was used to generate the TCR beta libraries. Per the authors' processing: The data were analyzed with ImmunoSEQ Analyzer and ImmunoSEQ Data Assistant, and V, D and J gene assignments followed IMGT definitions. Clonality, which ranges from 0 to 1, was calculated as one minus the normalized Shannon entropy of productive rearrangement frequencies. Public clonotype analysis was restricted to overrepresented clonotypes comprising at least 0.05% of each patient's repertoire. Around 12 age-matched healthy donor repertoires from immuneACCESS were used as controls for clonality. TCRdb retrieved this table from immuneACCESS and kept in-frame rearrangements only. Not all clones are present; in checked studies, unresolved V genes account for under half, and no reason is known for the remainder. V and J calls and clone size follow that table, whereas D and trimming were derived from the DNA. A total of 250,000 to 350,000 clones appear in this sample, roughly three quarters of them only once. The ten largest account for approximately 5.1% of the sample.

This sample's time point label indicates: progressive disease on ibrutinib. About 2 micrograms of genomic DNA were extracted from cryopreserved PBMCs for TCR beta library preparation. Longitudinal blood samples from CLL patients on ibrutinib monotherapy were analyzed using high-throughput TCR beta sequencing. The patients were enrolled in a single-center, open-label phase 2 trial of ibrutinib monotherapy. The data belong to a study of cytotoxic CD8 clonotypes in ibrutinib-treated CLL (dated by TCRdb to about 2021). At the level of the whole study: The cohort had 11 relapsed/refractory and 15 treatment-naive patients; 17 were IGHV unmutated. Every sample from remission and from progressive disease was obtained while the patients were still on ibrutinib. Of the 90 or so participants in the trial, about two dozen had longitudinal samples available. An average of 255,043 productive templates and some 100,000 productive rearrangements was obtained per sample. Partial responses were observed in some 24 patients and complete responses in 2; after a median follow-up of 68 months, remission was maintained in roughly 15 patients and progression was observed in about twelve. Cryopreserved peripheral blood mononuclear cells were collected before treatment, at response, and at either disease progression or sustained remission. Response samples were taken after a median of approximately eleven months on treatment, ranging from roughly 6 to 36 months.

What the work shows at the level of the full study, not this receptor alone: An increase in clonality was observed at ibrutinib response, with clonality remaining stable during sustained remission and falling back toward baseline at progression. Public clonotypes were rare and either contracted or stayed stable during treatment, and the rise in clonality at ibrutinib response reflected the expansion of private clonotypes. Sustained-remission and progressing patients did not have matched sampling times, and lymph node repertoires were not examined. Baseline clonality exceeded that of age-matched healthy donors and correlated strongly with circulating CD8+ T-cell counts.

The chain employs TRBV5-1 and TRBJ2-1; a confident D gene designation cannot be given. The sequencing used PBMCs, collected at disease progression, from a patient treated with ibrutinib. This TCR derives from a human donor with chronic lymphocytic leukemia. The DNA sequence is as follows: TGCGCCAGCAGCTTGGAACTTAGGAGCTCCTACAATGAGCAGTTCTTC. Translated, it reads CASSLELRSSYNEQFF.